This entry concerns a single T cell receptor beta chain. CDR3 length: 14 amino acids. Germline V gives CDR1 LNHDA, CDR2 SQIVND (reference sequence). Trimming stripped 5 bases from V and 2 bases from J, with 7 bases between. This entry belongs to a study of blood T cell repertoires in COVID-19. Across the study: There were acute and convalescent COVID-19 samples, and they came from the United States, Italy and Spain. In each case, the material was cDNA or gDNA derived from T cells, B-cell-depleted T cells, or PBMCs.

Source study methods: By means of reference gene primer amplification, nucleated cell counts were estimated. The table came from immunoSEQ multiplex PCR; TCRdb's copy has only in-frame clones and leaves some out. For V, J and clone size, that table is used; D and trimming come from the DNA. Among roughly 110,000 clones listed, about 90% were seen once. The sequencing sample was made of peripheral blood. This receptor was identified in a woman in her twenties or thirties with acute or convalescent COVID-19. V usage is TRBV19 and J usage is TRBJ1-6; D not resolved. CDR3 DNA sequence: TGTGCCAGTAGTTCAACACCCTATAATTCACCCCTCCACTTT. As protein: CASSSTPYNSPLHF.